These T cell receptor beta chains were read from a single sample in a study of T cells in Graves' hyperthyroidism and ophthalmopathy. One entry per CDR3 protein, called by TCRdb with MiXCR from the multiplex PCR reads. The data hold around 600,000 distinct CDR3 sequences, with nearly 45% observed a single time. Sequenced material: peripheral blood or thyroid tissue (not recorded which). Every receptor here comes from an adult man with Graves' disease, either hyperthyroidism or ophthalmopathy (not recorded which). CDR3s include the opening cysteine and the closing phenylalanine or tryptophan. Only part of the rows carry a size: once, few, many, or a class if the clone is expanded.

V,J,size,length,CDR3
TRBV19,TRBJ1-2,NA,14,CASSIPSGQGGYTF
TRBV11-1,TRBJ1-4,NA,13,CTSIGDTNEKLFF
TRBV7-2,TRBJ2-7,NA,17,CASSQGTSGQGSYEQYF
TRBV6-5,TRBJ2-2,NA,16,CASSYGTGRDTGELFF
TRBV7-4,TRBJ1-6,NA,17,CASSFPTRTGANSPLHF
TRBV20-1,TRBJ2-7,once,15,CSADLGTSGSYEQYF
TRBV7-2,TRBJ1-3,many,15,CASSLRTDGGNTIYF
TRBV7-9,TRBJ2-5,NA,15,CASSLAGGSLETQYF
TRBV7-2,TRBJ1-2,few,17,CASSLVISGQANYGYTF
TRBV20-1,TRBJ2-7,NA,15,CSASDRGHSTYEQYF
TRBV2,TRBJ1-4,many,15,CASSGWRTANEKLFF
TRBV7-8,TRBJ1-4,NA,17,CASSPLLPGPTNEKLFF
TRBV25-1,TRBJ1-2,NA,16,CASSDVGGGDLYGYTF
TRBV2,TRBJ1-2,NA,14,CASRQTSGGYGYTF
TRBV6-1,TRBJ1-2,NA,13,CASRDTGDYGYTF
TRBV7-9,TRBJ2-5,few,15,CASSRAGTAQETQYF
TRBV4-2,TRBJ2-7,NA,15,CASSRAGTGVHEQYF
TRBV29-1,TRBJ1-2,NA,13,CSVAPDRGYGYTF
TRBV19,TRBJ1-5,many,15,CASSMWATGSRSQHF
TRBV5-1,TRBJ2-7,once,18,CASSSYSGSTSPLDEQYF
TRBV29-1,TRBJ1-3,many,12,CSVVGSGNTTYF
TRBV7-3,TRBJ1-1,once,14,CASSLMGGGSEAFF
TRBV7-2,TRBJ2-7,many,15,CASSLAGGASYEQYF
TRBV19,TRBJ2-7,few,14,CASSTGPAIGEQYF
TRBV7-9,TRBJ1-2,many,14,CASSFGQALYGYTF
TRBV13,TRBJ2-5,NA,15,CASSLAQGRAETQYF
TRBV20-1,TRBJ2-7,NA,15,CSAHIGTSGSYEQYF
TRBV2,TRBJ1-6,NA,14,CASSRTGAHSPLHF
TRBV10-3,TRBJ2-7,NA,10,CAISELTRYF
TRBV7-3,TRBJ1-6,many,15,CASSPRQGVDSPLHF
TRBV7-2,TRBJ1-2,NA,15,CASSLATGVDYGYTF
TRBV6-6,TRBJ2-7,few,16,CASSDAGLAGAGEQYF
TRBV14,TRBJ1-2,NA,13,CASSPGRAWGYTF
TRBV4-2,TRBJ1-2,NA,15,CASSQDPQGLYGYTF
TRBV2,TRBJ2-7,once,12,CASSDPGREQYF
TRBV11-3,TRBJ1-2,NA,14,CASSSGSANYGYTF
TRBV20-1,TRBJ1-6,few,14,CSAKTGTYNSPLHF
TRBV12-5,TRBJ1-5,NA,15,CASGPGQYSNQPQHF
TRBV5-1,TRBJ1-4,NA,14,CASSRQGMGEKLFF
TRBV5-4,TRBJ1-2,NA,13,CASSLGAQYGYTF
TRBV6-1,TRBJ2-2,NA,13,CASRSRNTGELFF
TRBV29-1,TRBJ1-4,NA,13,CSVEAQGYEKLFF
TRBV7-9,TRBJ1-1,many,14,CASSLLGRTDKAFF
TRBV6-5,TRBJ1-3,NA,17,CASSSPSRIGSGNTIYF
TRBV18,TRBJ2-5,once,15,CASSPLRGHQETQYF
TRBV29-1,TRBJ1-1,once,11,CIGHGNTEAFF
TRBV19,TRBJ2-7,few,16,CASSLKGGQGSYEQYF
TRBV2,TRBJ1-2,NA,13,CASSLGQNDGYTF